This T cell receptor (beta chain) emerged from a study of blood T cells in healthy people across ages. For the second PCR, which ran for 7 to 11 cycles, a sample-barcoded 5' primer and a J-beta primer mix were used. TCRdb reanalysed the 5' RACE reads using MiXCR and keeps one entry per CDR3 protein. The table records 2 million or so distinct CDR3 sequences, just under 50% of them present only once. A minimum of 6 micrograms of total RNA was extracted per sample. The CDR3 has 15 amino acids. Per germline, CDR1 LGHDT and CDR2 YNNKEL (reference sequence). This receptor was taken from a woman aged 40 to 50 in good health. This chain joins TRBV3-1 and TRBJ2-4, with TRBD2 matching 10 bases. The J call could be wrong; TRBJ2-5 is a better fit for the DNA end. Sequenced: blood. The CDR3 nucleotides read TGTGCCAGCAGCCAGAGCGGGGGGGGCGCGGAGACCCAGTACTTC. It specifies CASSQSGGGAETQYF.